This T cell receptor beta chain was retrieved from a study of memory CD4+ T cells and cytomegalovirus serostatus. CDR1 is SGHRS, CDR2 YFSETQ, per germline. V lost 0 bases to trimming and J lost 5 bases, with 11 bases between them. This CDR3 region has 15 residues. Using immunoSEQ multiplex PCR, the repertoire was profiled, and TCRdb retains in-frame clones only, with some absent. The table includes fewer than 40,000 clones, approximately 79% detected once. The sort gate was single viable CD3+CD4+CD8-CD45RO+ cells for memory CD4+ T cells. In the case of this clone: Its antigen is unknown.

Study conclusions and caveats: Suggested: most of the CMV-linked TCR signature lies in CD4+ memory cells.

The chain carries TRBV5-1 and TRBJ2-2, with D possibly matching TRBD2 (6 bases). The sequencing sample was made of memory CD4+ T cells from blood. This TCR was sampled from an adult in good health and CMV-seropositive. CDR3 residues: CASSLEGGVTGELFF. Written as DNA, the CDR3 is TGCGCCAGCAGCTTGGAGGGCGGGGTGACCGGGGAGCTGTTTTTT.